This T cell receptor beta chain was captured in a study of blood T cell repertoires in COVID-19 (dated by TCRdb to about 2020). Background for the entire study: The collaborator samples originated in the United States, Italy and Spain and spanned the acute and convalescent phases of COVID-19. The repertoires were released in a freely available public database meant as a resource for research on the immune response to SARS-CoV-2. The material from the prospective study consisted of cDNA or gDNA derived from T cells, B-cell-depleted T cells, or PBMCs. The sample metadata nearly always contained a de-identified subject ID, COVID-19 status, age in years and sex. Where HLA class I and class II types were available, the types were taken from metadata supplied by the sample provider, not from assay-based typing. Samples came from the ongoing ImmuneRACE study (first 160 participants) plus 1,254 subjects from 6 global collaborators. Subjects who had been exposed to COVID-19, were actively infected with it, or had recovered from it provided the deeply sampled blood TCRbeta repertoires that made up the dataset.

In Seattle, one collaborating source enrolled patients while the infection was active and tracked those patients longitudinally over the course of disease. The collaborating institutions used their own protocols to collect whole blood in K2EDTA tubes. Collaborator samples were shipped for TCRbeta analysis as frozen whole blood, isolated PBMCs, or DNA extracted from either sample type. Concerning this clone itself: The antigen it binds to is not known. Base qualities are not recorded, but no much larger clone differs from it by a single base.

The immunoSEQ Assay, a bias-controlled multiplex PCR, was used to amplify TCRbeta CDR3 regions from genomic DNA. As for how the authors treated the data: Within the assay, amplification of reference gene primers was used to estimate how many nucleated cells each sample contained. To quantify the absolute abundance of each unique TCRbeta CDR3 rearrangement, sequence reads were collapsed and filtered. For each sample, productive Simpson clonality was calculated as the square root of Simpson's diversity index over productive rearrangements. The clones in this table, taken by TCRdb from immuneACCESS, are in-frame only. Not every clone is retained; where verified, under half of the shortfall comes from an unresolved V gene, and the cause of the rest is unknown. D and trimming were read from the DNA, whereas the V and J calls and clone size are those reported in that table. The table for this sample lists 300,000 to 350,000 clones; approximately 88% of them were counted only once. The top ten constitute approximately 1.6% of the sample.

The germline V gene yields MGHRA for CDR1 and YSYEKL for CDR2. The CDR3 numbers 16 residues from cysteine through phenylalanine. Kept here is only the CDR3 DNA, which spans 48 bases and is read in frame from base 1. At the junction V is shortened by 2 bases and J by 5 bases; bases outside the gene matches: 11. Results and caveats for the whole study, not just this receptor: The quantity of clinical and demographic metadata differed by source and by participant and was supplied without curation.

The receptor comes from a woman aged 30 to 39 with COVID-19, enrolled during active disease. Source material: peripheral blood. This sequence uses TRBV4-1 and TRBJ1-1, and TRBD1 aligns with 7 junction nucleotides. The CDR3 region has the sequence CASSQHPEGALTEAFF. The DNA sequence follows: TGCGCCAGCAGCCAACACCCGGAGGGGGCTTTGACTGAAGCTTTCTTT.